This T cell receptor (beta chain) was found in a study of T-cell memory formation after mild COVID-19. Only a few counts were recorded for this clonotype. The CDR3 consists of 18 residues. Germline CDR1 SQVTM, CDR2 ANQGSEA. V lost 5 bases and J lost 4; bases outside the gene matches: 16. TCRdb reanalysed the 5' RACE reads using MiXCR and keeps one entry per CDR3 protein. The data contain almost 250,000 distinct CDR3 sequences, 15% of them singletons. The specimen sequenced was PBMCs or a T cell subset sorted from them (not recorded which). The chain carries TRBV29-1 and TRBJ2-3; 12 bases are a match to TRBD2. The sequence derives from an adult woman who had mild COVID-19 (a few samples of this study predate the infection). Cell type and time point are not known. The CDR3 loop reads CSVNSWRLAGVGADTQYF. The DNA for the CDR3 is TGCAGCGTTAACAGTTGGAGACTAGCGGGAGTAGGGGCAGATACGCAGTATTTT.